A single sample gave rise to the 22 T cell receptor beta chains below, sequenced in a study of vaccination and CD4 T cells after COVID-19. The treatment denotes: roughly ten-day PBMC culture with coronavirus spike peptide pools or control peptides (ViraFEST assay). No cognate antigen is known for these TCRs. Sequence data for DNA of cultured CD4+ T cells were generated by the Oncomine TCR Beta short-read assay. MiXCR, run by TCRdb on the PCR reads, gives a single entry per CDR3 protein. The sample includes over 9,500 distinct CDR3 sequences, roughly 54% of them seen just once. Sequencing used CD4+ T cells from blood, cultured in vitro. All receptors come from a human donor who had recovered from COVID-19.

The chain joins TRBV7-9 to TRBJ2-3, with 8 bases matching TRBD2. CDR3 length: 16 amino acids. CDR1 SEHNR and CDR2 FQNEAQ come from the germline V gene (reference sequence). Trimming at V came to 3 bases and at J to 2 bases, leaving 7 bases not matched to a gene. CDR3 sequence (DNA): TGTGCCAGCAGCTTTATAGCGGGGTTGATCACAGATACGCAGTATTTT. Its protein is CASSFIAGLITDTQYF.

The chain uses TRBV6-1 and TRBJ1-6, with D possibly being TRBD1 (6 bases). Trimming pared 2 bases from V and 4 bases from J, leaving 9 bases between. CDR3 length: 15 amino acids. The germline V gene has CDR1 MNHNS and CDR2 SASEGT. The CDR3, as DNA: TGTGCCAGCAGTGAATTGGGGGCGTATAATTCACCCCTCCACTTT. It encodes CASSELGAYNSPLHF.

The CDR3 loop is CASSVGWRSSGPQETQYF. The CDR3 DNA sequence: TGTGCCAGCAGCGTAGGGTGGCGTAGTAGCGGGCCCCAAGAGACCCAGTACTTC. The chain joins TRBV9 to TRBJ2-5, with TRBD2 matching 7 bases. Germline V gives CDR1 SGDLS, CDR2 YYNGEE. The CDR3 covers 18 residues. V dropped 0 bases and J dropped 1; count of bases not matched to a gene: 12.

The chain couples TRBV11-2 to TRBJ2-2; perhaps TRBD1 as D (6 bases). The CDR3 contains 16 residues. Germline CDR1 SGHAT, CDR2 FQNNGV. V lost 1 base and J 4 bases, leaving 13 bases between the germline ends. The CDR3 is CASSLVVGAGTGELFF. The CDR3 nucleotides are TGTGCCAGCAGCTTAGTTGTGGGGGCGGGCACCGGGGAGCTGTTTTTT.

The chain joins TRBV28 to TRBJ1-1; D gene ambiguous. This CDR3 is built from 11 residues. Germline loops: CDR1 MDHEN, CDR2 SYDVKM. The V gene lost 5 bases and the J gene lost 6 bases, with 7 bases spanning the gap. In nucleotides, the CDR3 is TGTGCCAGCAGTCTTATGGCTGAAGCTTTCTTT. This translates into CASSLMAEAFF.

This clonotype was seen more than once but under ten times. The V call is TRBV6-1, the J call TRBJ2-2; 7 positions agree with TRBD2. The CDR3 is 15 amino acids. With V trimmed by 6 bases and J by 4 bases, 8 bases remained unmatched. CDR1 is MNHNS and CDR2 is SASEGT in the germline V gene. The CDR3 reads CASRSTGGPTGELFF. The CDR3 DNA follows: TGTGCCAGCAGGTCTACGGGAGGTCCCACCGGGGAGCTGTTTTTT.

Only a few counts were recorded for this clonotype. The rearrangement links TRBV6-2 or TRBV6-3 to TRBJ1-5; possible D gene TRBD1, 5 bases. CDR1 MNHEY and CDR2 SVGEGT come from the germline V gene. The CDR3 is 13 amino acids. V was cut by 11 bases and J by 1 base, with 12 bases left in between. CDR3 amino acids: CASGQGSNQPQHF. The DNA for the CDR3 is TGTGCCTCGGGGCAGGGAAGCAATCAGCCCCAGCATTTT.

The chain recombines TRBV20-1 with TRBJ2-6, with D perhaps TRBD2 (5 bases). CDR1 DFQATT and CDR2 SNEGSKA come from the germline V gene (reference sequence). Trimming took 6 bases from V and 1 from J, leaving 10 bases between them. CDR3 length: 14 residues. The CDR3 DNA is TGCAGTGCCGGTGTAGCGTCTGGGGCCAACGTCCTGACTTTC. Translation gives CSAGVASGANVLTF.

The chain combines TRBV21-1 with TRBJ2-1; the D call TRBD2 from the table was never checked on the DNA. TRBV21-1 is tagged as a pseudogene. This CDR3 spans 15 amino acids. CDR3: CASSKAPGRADEQFF. Here the CDR3 DNA reads TGTGCCAGCAGCAAAGCGCCCGGGAGGGCCGATGAGCAGTTCTTC.

This clonotype counts as medium-sized. V gene TRBV7-2 combines with J gene TRBJ1-5; D perhaps matches TRBD1 (5 bases). V was cut by 5 bases and J by 5 bases, with 10 bases left in between. This CDR3 spans 13 amino acids. Looked up from germline, CDR1 is SGHTA and CDR2 is FQGNSA. The DNA for the CDR3 is TGTGCCAGCAGCCTTCGGGGCGATCAGCCCCAGCATTTT. Protein: CASSLRGDQPQHF.

The DNA of the CDR3 is TGTGCCTGGACCGGTCCCAATCAGGGGAACACTGAAGCTTTCTTT. It translates to CAWTGPNQGNTEAFF. This rearrangement joins TRBV30 to TRBJ1-1, with a possible D match to TRBD1 (5 bases). Germline V gene lookup returns CDR1 GTSNPN and CDR2 SVGIG (reference sequence). The CDR3 is made up of 15 amino acids. V gave up 4 bases and J gave up 1 base, with 16 bases separating them.

The chain links TRBV4-1 to TRBJ2-2; D is uncertain. This CDR3 comprises 10 residues. Deletions cut 8 bases from V and 5 bases from J, with 3 bases between. Germline CDR1 and CDR2: MGHRA and YSYEKL. The CDR3 here is CASATGELFF. Here the CDR3 DNA reads TGCGCCAGCGCTACCGGGGAGCTGTTTTTT.

The J gene is TRBJ1-2, the V gene TRBV2, with D maybe TRBD1 (5 bases). Trimming took off 11 bases at V and 4 bases at J, with 20 bases between the two ends. Germline values: CDR1 SNHLY, CDR2 FYNNEI. The CDR3 is 14 residues long. CDR3 sequence reads: CAVRDSPTAYGYTF. DNA for the CDR3: TGTGCCGTGCGGGACTCCCCCACCGCCTATGGCTACACCTTC.

The chain links TRBV5-5 to TRBJ1-3, with 8 bases that match TRBD1. V was pared by 4 bases and J by 0 bases, with 3 bases of the junction left unmatched. The length of the CDR3 is 15 residues. The V gene's germline CDR1 is SGHKS and CDR2 YYEKEE (reference sequence). The CDR3 is CASSPQGDSGNTIYF. In DNA form, the CDR3 reads TGTGCCAGCAGCCCACAGGGGGACTCTGGAAACACCATATATTTT.

This chain uses TRBV10-3 with TRBJ2-7; 7 bases match TRBD1. V was clipped by 7 bases and J by 5 bases; unmatched bases: 11. CDR3 length equals 14 residues. CDR1 ENHRY and CDR2 SYGVKD come from the germline V gene. The CDR3 here is CAINPTGLNHEQYF. CDR3 sequence (DNA): TGTGCCATCAACCCGACAGGGCTGAACCACGAGCAGTACTTC.

This rearrangement joins TRBV20-1 to TRBJ2-3, with 9 bases fitting TRBD1. The CDR3 has 16 amino acids. CDR1 is DFQATT and CDR2 is SNEGSKA in the germline V gene (reference sequence). J gave up 1 base and V 3 bases, and 8 bases lay outside the gene matches. The chain's CDR3 is CSASVPRTGGTDTQYF. The CDR3 DNA sequence: TGCAGTGCTAGTGTCCCCCGGACAGGGGGCACAGATACGCAGTATTTT.

V gene TRBV6-1 combines with J gene TRBJ2-4; 8 bases align to TRBD1. V was clipped by 6 bases and J by 0 bases; unmatched bases: 4. The CDR3 consists of 15 residues. The germline CDR1 and CDR2 sequences are MNHNS and SASEGT. The CDR3 here is CASREQGGAKNIQYF. CDR3 in DNA: TGTGCCAGCAGGGAACAGGGGGGAGCCAAAAACATTCAGTACTTC.

This clonotype was found once. The V call is TRBV7-9, the J call TRBJ2-3, with D maybe TRBD1 (6 bases). Germline V gene data show CDR1 as SEHNR and CDR2 as FQNEAQ (reference sequence). The CDR3 runs to 14 residues. V dropped 6 bases and J dropped 1 base, with 11 bases sitting between them. The CDR3 bases are TGTGCCAGCAGTCACTCAGGGGGCACAGATACGCAGTATTTT. This gives the protein CASSHSGGTDTQYF.

The gene calls are TRBV4-3 and TRBJ1-2; 9 positions match TRBD1. CDR1 LGHNA and CDR2 YSLEER come from the germline V gene. The trim removed 1 base at V and 8 bases at J, leaving 2 bases unmatched. The CDR3 runs to 13 residues. CDR3 DNA sequence: TGCGCCAGCAGCCAAGGGACAGGGGACGGCTACACCTTC. This gives the protein CASSQGTGDGYTF.

The J gene is TRBJ1-5, the V gene TRBV18; D ambiguous. The CDR3 runs 14 residues. Germline CDR1 reads KGHSH; CDR2 reads LQKENI. V dropped 6 bases and J dropped 0 bases, with 9 bases sitting between them. Here the CDR3 DNA reads TGTGCCAGCTCTCTAGCTAATAGCAATCAGCCCCAGCATTTT. This encodes CASSLANSNQPQHF.

The genes are TRBV7-2 and TRBJ1-2; the D gene is possibly TRBD1 (6 bases). CDR1 is SGHTA, CDR2 FQGNSA, per germline. Trimming cost V 5 bases and J 2 bases, with 12 bases left between them. The CDR3 has 14 residues. CDR3 region: CASSPRGRNYGYTF. In DNA, the CDR3 is TGTGCCAGCAGCCCCAGGGGACGGAACTATGGCTACACCTTC.

This chain links TRBV7-9 with TRBJ1-4; the match to TRBD1 covers 8 bases. J was trimmed by 8 bases and V by 2 bases; bases with no gene match: 4. Germline V lookup: CDR1 SEHNR, CDR2 FQNEAQ (reference sequence). The CDR3 sequence is 14 residues long. Here the CDR3 reads CASSLPGGGEKLFF. The CDR3 DNA sequence: TGTGCCAGCAGCTTACCAGGGGGCGGGGAAAAACTGTTTTTT.